This T cell receptor beta chain originates from a study of response to subunit inactivated influenza vaccine. TCRdb itself ran the RT-PCR reads through MiXCR, one entry per CDR3 protein. The data show hundreds of thousands of distinct CDR3 sequences, approximately 12% seen once. General study results and limits: After each seasonal influenza vaccination, few new T cells are recruited, the authors suggested.

CDR1 and CDR2 (germline): SGHRS, YFSETQ. The CDR3 runs to 15 residues. With V trimmed by 0 bases and J by 4 bases, 6 bases remained unmatched. Ten or more counts support this clonotype. What it recognizes is unknown. The material was PBMCs from blood, obtained on the day of vaccination. The chain has TRBV5-1 and TRBJ1-1; 7 nucleotides line up with TRBD1. The sequence came from a man in his forties or fifties who received an inactivated influenza vaccine. CDR3 loop: CASSLAGQGGTEAFF. Here the CDR3 DNA reads TGCGCCAGCAGCTTGGCCGGGCAGGGGGGCACTGAAGCTTTCTTT.